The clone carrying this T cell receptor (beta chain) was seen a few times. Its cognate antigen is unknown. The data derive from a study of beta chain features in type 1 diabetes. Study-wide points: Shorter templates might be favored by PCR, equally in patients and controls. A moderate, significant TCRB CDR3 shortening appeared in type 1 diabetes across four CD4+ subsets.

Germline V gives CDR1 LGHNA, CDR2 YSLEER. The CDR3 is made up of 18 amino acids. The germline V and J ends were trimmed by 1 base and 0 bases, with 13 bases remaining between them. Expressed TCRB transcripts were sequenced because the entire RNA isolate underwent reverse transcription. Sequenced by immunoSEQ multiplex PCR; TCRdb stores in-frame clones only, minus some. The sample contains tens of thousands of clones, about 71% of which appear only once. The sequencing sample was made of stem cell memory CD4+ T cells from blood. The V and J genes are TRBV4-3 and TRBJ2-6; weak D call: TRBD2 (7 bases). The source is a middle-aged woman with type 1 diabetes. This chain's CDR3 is CASSQVVRGLSGANVLTF. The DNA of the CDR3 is TGCGCCAGCAGCCAAGTAGTGCGGGGGCTCTCTGGGGCCAACGTCCTGACTTTC.